Each of the 13 T cell receptor beta chains below was sequenced from the same sample in a study of blood T cells in healthy people across ages. Together with a sample-barcoded 5' primer, a J-beta primer mix was included in a second PCR lasting roughly 7 to 11 cycles. TCRdb re-derived calls from the 5' RACE reads in MiXCR, one entry per CDR3 protein. This table has about 570,000 distinct CDR3 sequences, about 26% appearing once. In addition, the sample was reused for a study of T cells of mothers and their children.

Sequencing was carried out using blood. The source is a boy between 2 and 10 years old in good health.

The chain is built from TRBV7-9 and TRBJ1-1, with TRBD1 matching over 8 bases. The CDR3 loop spans 15 amino acids. CDR1 SEHNR and CDR2 FQNEAQ come from the germline V gene (reference sequence). V shed 5 bases, J shed 1 base, and the junction held 6 bases outside the gene matches. DNA for the CDR3: TGTGCCAGCAGCCGGGACAGGATCGGGAACACTGAAGCTTTCTTT. It specifies CASSRDRIGNTEAFF. Based on the CDR3 plus reference TRBV7-9 and TRBJ1-1, the full variable domain is DTGVSQNPRHKITKRGQNVTFRCDPISEHNRLYWYRQTLGQGPEFLTYFQNEAQLEKSRLLSDRFSAERPKGSFSTLEIQRTEQGDSAMYLCASSRDRIGNTEAFFGQGTRLTVV.

The chain links TRBV7-9 to TRBJ2-1; D is perhaps TRBD1 (5 bases). Trimming shortened V by 0 bases and J by 15 bases, and 18 bases separated the two germline ends. This CDR3 is 14 amino acids long. Looked up from germline, CDR1 is SEHNR and CDR2 is FQNEAQ (reference sequence). Here the CDR3 reads CASSLALGAPMLFF. The CDR3 nucleotides read TGTGCCAGCAGCTTAGCGCTAGGGGCCCCAATGTTGTTCTTC.

CDR3 protein: CASSFHRGVEAFF. The CDR3 coding sequence is TGTGCCAGCAGCTTCCACAGGGGCGTTGAAGCTTTCTTT. The V and J genes are TRBV11-2 and TRBJ1-1; TRBD1 matches 7 bases. There are 13 residues in the CDR3. With 3 bases clipped from V and 7 bases from J, the junction kept 5 bases outside the gene matches. From germline, CDR1 is SGHAT and CDR2 FQNNGV.

This clonotype turned up a few times. The chain uses TRBV20-1 and TRBJ1-2; D may be TRBD1 (5 bases). The CDR3 is 13 residues long. V dropped 3 bases and J dropped 8 bases, with 16 bases sitting between them. Germline CDR1 reads DFQATT; CDR2 reads SNEGSKA (reference sequence). The CDR3, as DNA: TGCAGTGCTAGTCAGGGCAGAATCTACGGCTACACCTTC. It translates to CSASQGRIYGYTF.

This clonotype was observed at least ten times. The chain employs TRBV4-2 and TRBJ2-1; D is unclear. The CDR3 totals 17 residues. The V gene's germline CDR1 is LGHNA and CDR2 YNFKEQ. V was shortened by 0 bases and J by 9 bases, with 21 bases between the two germline ends. The CDR3: CASSQDPPTGLKGEQFF. The CDR3 nucleotides are TGTGCCAGCAGCCAAGACCCACCGACGGGTTTGAAAGGTGAGCAGTTCTTC.

The chain uses TRBV6-1 and TRBJ2-7; 13 nucleotides match TRBD2. The germline V gene encodes CDR1 MNHNS and CDR2 SASEGT. CDR3 length: 16 amino acids. Trimming removed 1 base from V and 3 bases from J; junction bases left unmatched: 3. CDR3 sequence reads: CASSEVRTSGSYEQYF. As DNA, the CDR3 is TGTGCCAGCAGTGAAGTGAGGACTAGCGGGAGCTACGAGCAGTACTTC.

V usage is TRBV12-3 or TRBV12-4 and J usage is TRBJ2-3; D gene unclear. This CDR3 has 15 residues. V gave up 2 bases and J gave up 0 bases, with 9 bases separating them. The CDR3 coding sequence is TGTGCCAGCAGTTTAAGGGAAAGGAGCACAGATACGCAGTATTTT. Its translation is CASSLRERSTDTQYF.

This clonotype was observed a few times. V and J are TRBV7-9 and TRBJ1-5, with 10 nucleotides matching TRBD1. CDR1 and CDR2 from the germline V gene are SEHNR and FQNEAQ (reference sequence). The V and J ends lost 4 bases and 8 bases, in that order; junction bases with no gene match: 8. This CDR3 is 15 amino acids long. The CDR3 nucleotides are TGTGCCAGCAGCTCGACAGGGGGCGATGGGGAGCCCCAGCATTTT. This codes for CASSSTGGDGEPQHF.

The sample holds a few counts of this clonotype. The rearrangement links TRBV5-1 to TRBJ2-2; D remains unclear. Germline V gene lookup returns CDR1 SGHRS and CDR2 YFSETQ. This CDR3 is built from 14 residues. The V end was cut by 2 bases, the J end by 4 bases, with 9 bases between. CDR3 in DNA: TGCGCCAGCAGCTTACCCCACACCACCGGGGAGCTGTTTTTT. It translates to CASSLPHTTGELFF.

V is TRBV7-9 and J is TRBJ2-2, with no clear D. There are 14 residues in the CDR3. The V end was cut by 4 bases, the J end by 2 bases, with 8 bases between. Germline CDR1 SEHNR, CDR2 FQNEAQ (reference sequence). The CDR3 coding sequence is TGTGCCAGCAGCTACTTATTCAACACCGGGGAGCTGTTTTTT. Translating it yields CASSYLFNTGELFF. Combining the CDR3 with reference TRBV7-9 and TRBJ2-2 gives the whole variable domain DTGVSQNPRHKITKRGQNVTFRCDPISEHNRLYWYRQTLGQGPEFLTYFQNEAQLEKSRLLSDRFSAERPKGSFSTLEIQRTEQGDSAMYLCASSYLFNTGELFFGEGSRLTVL.

This clonotype was counted ten times or more. The chain is built from TRBV27 and TRBJ2-5, with 8 positions matching TRBD2. This CDR3 contains 17 residues. V lost 1 base, J lost 1 base, and 8 bases stayed unmatched. Germline CDR1 reads MNHEY; CDR2 reads SMNVEV (reference sequence). The CDR3 coding sequence is TGTGCCAGCAGTTTATTAGGCGGGAGGAGCCTCCAAGAGACCCAGTACTTC. Translation: CASSLLGGRSLQETQYF.

The chain employs TRBV7-2 and TRBJ1-4; D remains unclear. This CDR3 is built from 14 residues. Trimming removed 2 bases at V and 12 bases at J, with 16 bases between. Germline V gene data show CDR1 as SGHTA and CDR2 as FQGNSA. CDR3 amino acids: CASSLFGAGTELFF. Here the CDR3 DNA reads TGTGCCAGCAGCTTATTTGGAGCCGGAACGGAACTGTTTTTT.

The chain uses TRBV15 and TRBJ2-5; no reliable D call. This CDR3 has 15 residues. Trimming cost V 0 bases and J 2 bases, with 10 bases left between them. The germline V gene encodes CDR1 LNHNV and CDR2 YYDKDF (reference sequence). DNA of the CDR3: TGTGCCACCAGCAGAGATCTTAGGGAACAAGAGACCCAGTACTTC. Amino acids: CATSRDLREQETQYF.